This T cell receptor (beta chain) emerged from a study of cytomegalovirus exposure and HLA in healthy donors. V lost 5 bases, J lost 9 bases, and 17 bases lay in between. Germline loops: CDR1 SGHVS, CDR2 FNYEAQ. This CDR3 region has 14 residues. The PCR ran on 60 Vbeta and 13 Jbeta primers. The data were produced by immunoSEQ multiplex PCR, yet TCRdb's version contains in-frame clones alone and is incomplete. The table lists more than 85,000 clones, approximately 87% of them singletons. This chain joins TRBV7-6 and TRBJ2-1; no clear D gene. The TCR originated in a man aged 35 to 55 in good health and CMV-seronegative. The sample was PBMCs. The CDR3 is CASSPRFSTSEQFF. The DNA for the CDR3 is TGTGCCAGCAGCCCCCGGTTTTCTACGAGTGAGCAGTTCTTC.